Listed here are 24 T cell receptor beta chains from one sample, sequenced in a study of T cells in Graves' hyperthyroidism and ophthalmopathy. Authors of the study amplified TCR beta CDR3 regions from RNA transcripts. HTBI primers were used for first-round RT-PCR of the TCR CDR3. One entry per CDR3 protein results from TCRdb running MiXCR on the multiplex PCR reads. Here the sample spans about 370,000 distinct CDR3 sequences, nearly 15% being singletons. Sequencing was performed on blood. The receptors here all came from an older woman with Graves' ophthalmopathy.

This clonotype was detected only a few times. The rearrangement links TRBV2 to TRBJ1-6, with D unclear. Germline CDR1 is SNHLY and CDR2 is FYNNEI. V was trimmed by 6 bases and J by 5 bases, leaving 11 bases between them. The CDR3 runs to 14 residues. CDR3: CASSPVTNNSPLHF. In DNA form, the CDR3 reads TGTGCCAGCAGCCCGGTTACCAATAATTCACCCCTCCACTTT.

This clonotype was seen at least ten times. This chain connects TRBV9 to TRBJ1-5; D may be TRBD1 (5 bases). Germline-derived CDR1 and CDR2 are SGDLS and YYNGEE. V was cut by 0 bases and J by 6 bases, with 7 bases left in between. The CDR3 loop spans 13 amino acids. The CDR3 region is CASSVGGVQPQHF. Here the CDR3 DNA reads TGTGCCAGCAGCGTAGGGGGGGTTCAGCCCCAGCATTTT.

This clonotype was detected many times. The J gene is TRBJ2-7, the V gene TRBV20-1; D perhaps matches TRBD1 (6 bases). Germline V lookup: CDR1 DFQATT, CDR2 SNEGSKA (reference sequence). This CDR3 is built from 13 residues. Trimming cost V 3 bases and J 0 bases, with 9 bases left between them. Written as DNA, the CDR3 is TGCAGTGCTAGGGGGACACCCTCCTACGAGCAGTACTTC. It codes for CSARGTPSYEQYF.

This clonotype was recorded at least ten times. The CDR3 nucleotides read TGTGCCAGCAGCCATCGGACAGGGCATGATATCAATGAGCAGTTCTTC. This sequence encodes CASSHRTGHDINEQFF. The chain combines TRBV6-1 with TRBJ2-1; 8 positions match TRBD1. J gave up 6 bases and V 6 bases, and 13 bases lay outside the gene matches. The CDR3 is 16 amino acids. Germline V lookup: CDR1 MNHNS, CDR2 SASEGT.

The chain couples TRBV30 to TRBJ2-7; TRBD1 is a possible D gene (6 bases). V lost 7 bases and J 6 bases, leaving 16 bases between the germline ends. Germline V gene sequence: CDR1 GTSNPN, CDR2 SVGIG (reference sequence). CDR3 length: 12 amino acids. This CDR3 reads CASNRELAEQYF. In DNA, the CDR3 is TGTGCCTCAAACAGGGAACTCGCCGAGCAGTACTTC. Filled out from reference TRBV30 and TRBJ2-7, the complete variable domain reads SQTIHQWPATLVQPVGSPLSLECTVEGTSNPNLYWYRQAAGRGLQLLFYSVGIGQISSEVPQNLSASRPQDRQFILSSKKLLLSDSGFYLCASNRELAEQYFGPGTRLTVT.

The sample holds many counts of this clonotype. The CDR3 nucleotides are TGTGCCAGCAGTCCGTCCGGGCTTAATGAAAAACTGTTTTTT. Its translation: CASSPSGLNEKLFF. The V call is TRBV27, the J call TRBJ1-4; no firm D call. V was shortened by 5 bases and J by 4 bases, with 11 bases between the two germline ends. CDR1 MNHEY and CDR2 SMNVEV come from the germline V gene (reference sequence). The CDR3 covers 14 residues.

The sample holds many counts of this clonotype. The chain is built from TRBV5-1 and TRBJ2-1; D might be TRBD1 (5 bases). The germline V gene encodes CDR1 SGHRS and CDR2 YFSETQ. The CDR3 runs to 10 residues. V shed 8 bases and J shed 5 bases, with 5 bases lying between them. The chain's CDR3 is CARDNNEQFF. The DNA for the CDR3 is TGCGCCAGGGACAACAATGAGCAGTTCTTC.

There are many counts of this clonotype. In nucleotides, the CDR3 is TGTGCCAGCAGCTTAGTGCTAGCGGGGTCCTACGAGCAGTACTTC. This encodes CASSLVLAGSYEQYF. The rearrangement links TRBV11-2 to TRBJ2-7, with 9 bases matching TRBD2. Germline loops: CDR1 SGHAT, CDR2 FQNNGV. Unmatched junction bases numbered 2, after V lost 1 base and J lost 1 base. The CDR3 loop spans 15 amino acids.

This clonotype was counted ten times or more. This chain connects TRBV28 to TRBJ1-2; 12 bases fit TRBD1. The ends lost 7 bases at V and 7 bases at J; junction bases unmatched: 10. CDR1 is MDHEN and CDR2 is SYDVKM in the germline V gene. The CDR3 is made up of 15 amino acids. The chain's CDR3 is CASIPPGQGAGGYTF. Written as DNA, the CDR3 is TGTGCCAGCATTCCGCCGGGACAGGGGGCTGGTGGCTACACCTTC.

This clonotype came up a few times. V is TRBV18 and J is TRBJ2-1, with 10 nucleotides matching TRBD2. The length of the CDR3 is 17 residues. The junction had 4 bases not matched to a gene; V was cut back by 2 bases and J by 0 bases. Germline V gives CDR1 KGHSH, CDR2 LQKENI. The CDR3 loop reads CASSPTSGISSYNEQFF. The DNA of the CDR3 is TGTGCCAGCTCACCAACTAGCGGGATCAGCTCCTACAATGAGCAGTTCTTC.

This clonotype was recorded at least ten times. The chain links TRBV27 to TRBJ2-5; tentative D call: TRBD2 (5 bases). CDR1 and CDR2 (germline): MNHEY, SMNVEV (reference sequence). The CDR3 consists of 15 residues. The V end was cut by 4 bases, the J end by 2 bases, with 14 bases between. CDR3 loop: CASSSYQDSQETQYF. The CDR3 DNA reads as TGTGCCAGCAGTTCATACCAGGACTCGCAAGAGACCCAGTACTTC.

This clonotype was seen ten or more times. The chain is built from TRBV28 and TRBJ2-7; D is perhaps TRBD1 or TRBD2 (5 bases each). The CDR3 runs to 14 residues. V was cut by 1 base and J by 3 bases, with 10 bases left in between. Per the germline V gene, CDR1 is MDHEN and CDR2 is SYDVKM. Written as DNA, the CDR3 is TGTGCCAGCAGTTTATCAGGGAGCGACTACGAGCAGTACTTC. As protein: CASSLSGSDYEQYF.

This clonotype was recorded at least ten times. This sequence joins TRBV6-1 and TRBJ2-5; TRBD1 might be the D (6 bases). Trimming removed 6 bases from V and 2 bases from J, with 13 bases in between. Germline CDR1 MNHNS, CDR2 SASEGT. This CDR3 is 14 amino acids long. CDR3 coding DNA: TGTGCCAGCAGGGATACAGGGTGGCAAGAGACCCAGTACTTC. It specifies CASRDTGWQETQYF.

This clonotype came up many times. This sequence joins TRBV20-1 and TRBJ2-7; 8 nucleotides agree with TRBD2. The CDR3 consists of 13 residues. Trimming removed 5 bases from V and 2 bases from J; junction bases left unmatched: 5. Germline CDR1 and CDR2: DFQATT and SNEGSKA (reference sequence). The CDR3 coding sequence is TGCAGTGCTGGAGCTAGCGGGCCCTACGAGCAGTACTTC. This translates into CSAGASGPYEQYF.

This clonotype was detected ten times or more. CDR3 DNA sequence: TGCAGCGTTGAAGACGGGACTAGCGGGAAATACGAGCAGTACTTC. This translates into CSVEDGTSGKYEQYF. The chain links TRBV29-1 to TRBJ2-7; 13 positions agree with TRBD2. The germline V gene encodes CDR1 SQVTM and CDR2 ANQGSEA. Trimming at V came to 0 bases and at J to 4 bases, leaving 3 bases not matched to a gene. The CDR3 loop spans 15 amino acids.

This clonotype occurred a few times. One junction end disagrees with the germline gene, perhaps due to a read error. This chain uses TRBV7-9 with TRBJ2-5; 9 nucleotides line up with TRBD2. Germline loops: CDR1 SEHNR, CDR2 FQNEAQ (reference sequence). This CDR3 has 12 residues. This chain's CDR3 is CASSSGLARLDF. The CDR3 DNA reads TGTGCCAGCAGCTCCGGACTAGCGCGTTTGGACTTC.

In its sample, this clonotype was seen many times. This chain uses TRBV11-2 with TRBJ2-3, with 7 bases fitting TRBD2. CDR1 SGHAT and CDR2 FQNNGV come from the germline V gene. This CDR3 contains 15 residues. The trim removed 1 base at V and 4 bases at J, leaving 5 bases unmatched. The CDR3 nucleotides are TGTGCCAGCAGCTTAGCCCGGACTAGTGCAGATACGCAGTATTTT. It encodes CASSLARTSADTQYF.

This clonotype showed up just a few times. The V and J genes are TRBV19 and TRBJ2-2; the D is unclear. V was trimmed by 1 base and J by 3 bases, leaving 6 bases between them. Per germline, CDR1 LNHDA and CDR2 SQIVND (reference sequence). The CDR3 totals 14 residues. CDR3 nucleotides: TGTGCCAGTAGTATAGGAGGATACACCGGGGAGCTGTTTTTT. Translation: CASSIGGYTGELFF.

The sample holds many counts of this clonotype. This CDR3 reads CASRRNDFGTDTQYF. The CDR3 nucleotides are TGTGCCAGCAGGCGGAACGACTTTGGCACAGATACGCAGTATTTT. The chain joins TRBV7-6 to TRBJ2-3; D not certain. V was cut by 6 bases and J by 1 base, with 14 bases left in between. Germline V lookup: CDR1 SGHVS, CDR2 FNYEAQ. The CDR3 runs 15 residues.

This clonotype was seen many times. This chain links TRBV20-1 with TRBJ2-4; 9 nucleotides align to TRBD2. Trimming removed 6 bases from V and 7 bases from J; junction bases left unmatched: 4. CDR1 is DFQATT, CDR2 SNEGSKA, per germline (reference sequence). The CDR3 extends over 12 amino acids. The CDR3 DNA is TGCAGTGCAAGTAGCGGGAGTAACATTCAGTACTTC. It specifies CSASSGSNIQYF.

Of note for this clonotype: This may be a read error, as it is one base from a much larger clone. The chain couples TRBV3-1 to TRBJ1-2, with 7 bases that match TRBD1. The germline V gene has CDR1 LGHDT and CDR2 YNNKEL (reference sequence). The CDR3 runs 12 residues. The CDR3 loop is CAGSLDRVGYTF. As DNA, the CDR3 is TGTGCCGGCAGCCTCGACAGGGTTGGCTACACCTTC.

This clonotype occurred many times. The chain couples TRBV6-1 to TRBJ2-7, with TRBD2 as a possible D gene (5 bases). Trimming took 7 bases from V and 3 from J, leaving 13 bases between them. This CDR3 comprises 13 residues. Germline CDR1 reads MNHNS; CDR2 reads SASEGT. In nucleotides, the CDR3 is TGTGCCAGCAATCCAGCGGCGAACTACGAGCAGTACTTC. This gives the protein CASNPAANYEQYF.

As DNA, the CDR3 is TGTGCCAGCTCACAAAACCGGGACTCTCACGGTGAGCAGTTCTTC. This sequence encodes CASSQNRDSHGEQFF. The rearrangement links TRBV18 to TRBJ2-1; weak D call: TRBD2 (6 bases). This CDR3 comprises 15 residues. Per the germline V gene, CDR1 is KGHSH and CDR2 is LQKENI. With 4 bases removed from V and 9 bases from J, the gap between germline ends came to 19 bases.

The chain recombines TRBV5-1 with TRBJ2-7, with 11 nucleotides matching TRBD1. The length of the CDR3 is 15 residues. CDR1 and CDR2 (germline): SGHRS, YFSETQ. V was clipped by 0 bases and J by 7 bases; unmatched bases: 6. The CDR3 region is CASSLDGQGAKEQYF. CDR3 DNA sequence: TGCGCCAGCAGCTTGGATGGACAGGGGGCGAAGGAGCAGTACTTC. Full variable domain (outside the CDR3, taken from reference TRBV5-1 and TRBJ2-7): KAGVTQTPRYLIKTRGQQVTLSCSPISGHRSVSWYQQTPGQGLQFLFEYFSETQRNKGNFPGRFSGRQFSNSRSEMNVSTLELGDSALYLCASSLDGQGAKEQYFGPGTRLTVT.